The text below deals with one TCR beta chain. This clonotype was found many times. It lacks a known antigen. No base qualities exist here, and no much larger clone lies one base off it. According to the study, the label for this sample's time point signals: newly diagnosed GD, antithyroid drugs for less than 3 months. For both TCR sequencing and RNA sequencing, RNA was extracted from PBMCs using TRIzol. Graves' disease was diagnosed according to American Thyroid Association guidelines. The patients came from an endocrinology department in Xi'an, China. From each patient, nine milliliters of peripheral blood was collected into an EDTA anticoagulant tube. Ficoll Paque Plus density gradient separation was used to isolate PBMCs, and no additional T cell sorting was done. RNA quality was checked with an Agilent 2100 Bioanalyzer and agarose gel, and concentration with a NanoDrop 2000. The data were obtained in a study of regulatory T cells in long-lasting Graves disease listed by TCRdb under 2021. About the study as a whole: Patients with newly diagnosed Graves' disease had been on antithyroid drugs for under 3 months. A total of roughly 35 samples underwent TCR sequencing: about 13 from persistent and about 20 from newly diagnosed Graves' disease patients. The study was conducted in China and was registered as a clinical trial. Peripheral blood TCR sequencing and RNA sequencing compared persistent Graves' disease patients with newly diagnosed Graves' disease patients.

Findings and caveats that apply to the study as a whole: The authors noted that the small sample size was a limitation that may lower accuracy. Lower TCR Shannon entropy and fewer highly expanded clones were observed in persistent Graves' disease patients than in newly diagnosed patients, which suggested clonal expansion. Persistent disease showed preferential use of TRBV28, TRBJ1-2 and TRBJ2-5, whereas newly diagnosed disease favored TRBV20-1 and TRBJ2-1. Sequencing and analysis were restricted to the TCR beta chain. More public clonotypes were shared among persistent patients (around 3,000) than among newly diagnosed patients (approximately 1,000). The study examined only peripheral blood because the primary lesion, thyroid tissue, could not be accessed.

Germline trimming amounts to 5 bases on V and 7 bases on J, with 6 as the count of junction bases outside the gene matches. The CDR3 measures 15 amino acids from cysteine to phenylalanine. Only the CDR3 part of the read is kept: 45 bases, read in frame from the first base. The germline V gene encodes CDR1 SGHNT and CDR2 YENEEA. The library was built by means of multiplex PCR. The sequencer was an Illumina HiSeq 4000. TCR beta libraries were built with iRepertoire HTBI primers and Arm-PCR amplification of CDR3 regions. Gel purification was performed on PCR products prior to sequencing. Per the authors' processing: Across samples, roughly 60 TRBV and roughly 15 TRBJ segments were identified and used for gene usage analysis of CDR3 amino acid clonotypes. COPE and FqMerger were used to merge filtered high-quality paired reads into contigs. BLAST was used to align contigs to IMGT TRBV, TRBD and TRBJ reference genes, with CDR3 defined following IMGT. Any clonotype with a frequency above 0.1% was classified as a highly expanded clone. Shannon entropy was used to measure repertoire diversity, and the Gini coefficient was used to measure V-J evenness. Clonotypes shared by more than one individual were considered public. TCRdb's own reprocessing of the public reads used fastp at Q25 and MiXCR and kept productive beta chains. Each record represents a unique CDR3 protein, reported with the most common genes and DNA among its rows. What appears here as the V and J calls and clone size reflects TCRdb's work, not the paper's. The sample includes approximately 300,000 distinct CDR3 sequences, with 15% to 20% observed a single time. The ten largest clones take up about two fifths of the sample.

The specimen was peripheral blood mononuclear cells (PBMCs), collected at new diagnosis, from a patient treated with antithyroid drugs. The chain links TRBV11-3 with TRBJ2-1, and 12 bases in between align with TRBD2. This TCR was recovered from a female donor with Graves disease. The CDR3 here reads CASSALAGGYNEQFF. The nucleotides are TGTGCCAGCAGCGCCCTAGCGGGAGGGTATAATGAGCAGTTCTTC.